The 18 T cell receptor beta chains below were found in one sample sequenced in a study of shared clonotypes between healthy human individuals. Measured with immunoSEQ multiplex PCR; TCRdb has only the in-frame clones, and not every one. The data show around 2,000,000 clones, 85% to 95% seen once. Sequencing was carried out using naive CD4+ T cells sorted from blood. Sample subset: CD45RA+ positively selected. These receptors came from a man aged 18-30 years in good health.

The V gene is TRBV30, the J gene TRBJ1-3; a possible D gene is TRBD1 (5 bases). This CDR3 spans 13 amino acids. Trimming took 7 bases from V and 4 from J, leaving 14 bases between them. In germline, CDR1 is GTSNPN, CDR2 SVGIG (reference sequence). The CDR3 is CALNPWGGNTIYF. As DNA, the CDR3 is TGTGCCTTAAACCCCTGGGGGGGAAACACCATATATTTT.

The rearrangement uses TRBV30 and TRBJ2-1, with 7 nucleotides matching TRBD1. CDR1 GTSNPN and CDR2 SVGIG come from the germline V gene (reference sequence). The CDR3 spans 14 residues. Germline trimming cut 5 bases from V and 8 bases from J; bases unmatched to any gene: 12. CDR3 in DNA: TGTGCCTGGGGCGAGGGCAGGGGGTGGGATGAGCAGTTCTTC. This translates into CAWGEGRGWDEQFF.

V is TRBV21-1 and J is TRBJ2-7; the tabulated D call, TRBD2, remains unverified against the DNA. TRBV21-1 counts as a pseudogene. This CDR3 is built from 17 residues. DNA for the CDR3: TGTGCCAGCAAGTTAGCCACGCGAGAGCTAGCTACTATGGAGCAGTACTTC. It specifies CASKLATRELATMEQYF.

CDR3 in DNA: TGTGCCAGCATTCGGGACAGGGCCTCCTACGAGCAGTACTTC. Translated, it gives CASIRDRASYEQYF. The chain is built from TRBV6-1 and TRBJ2-7; TRBD1 aligns across 9 bases. CDR1 is MNHNS and CDR2 is SASEGT in the germline V gene. The CDR3 runs to 14 residues. V trimming: 7 bases; J trimming: 0 bases; junction bases outside the gene matches: 4.

The CDR3 nucleotides read TGTGCTAGTGGGATTTTGAACACTGAAGCTTTCTTT. As protein: CASGILNTEAFF. This chain joins TRBV12-5 and TRBJ1-1; D uncertain. Germline CDR1 is LGHNT and CDR2 is FRNRAP. The CDR3 is 12 amino acids. Between the trimmed V and J ends, which lost 6 bases and 0 bases, there was a span of 5 bases.

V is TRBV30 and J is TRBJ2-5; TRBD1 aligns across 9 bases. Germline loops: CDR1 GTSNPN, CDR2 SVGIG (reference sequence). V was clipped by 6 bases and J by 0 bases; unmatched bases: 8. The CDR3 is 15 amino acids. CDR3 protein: CACTYRGQNQETQYF. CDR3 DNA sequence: TGTGCCTGTACCTACAGGGGGCAAAACCAAGAGACCCAGTACTTC.

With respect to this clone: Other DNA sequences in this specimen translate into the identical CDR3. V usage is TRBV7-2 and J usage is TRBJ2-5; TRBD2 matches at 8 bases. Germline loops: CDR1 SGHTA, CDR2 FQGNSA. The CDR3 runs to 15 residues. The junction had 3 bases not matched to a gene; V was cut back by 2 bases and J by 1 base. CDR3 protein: CASSLNAGGQETQYF. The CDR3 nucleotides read TGTGCCAGCAGCTTAAATGCGGGAGGCCAAGAGACCCAGTACTTC.

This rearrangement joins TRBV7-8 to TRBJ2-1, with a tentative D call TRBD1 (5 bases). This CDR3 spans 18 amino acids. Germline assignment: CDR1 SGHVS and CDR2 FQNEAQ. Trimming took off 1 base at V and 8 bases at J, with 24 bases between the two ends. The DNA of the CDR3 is TGTGCCAGCAGCTTAGAGTCCCCTGGGCAGGGAAACATCTATGAGCAGTTCTTC. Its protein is CASSLESPGQGNIYEQFF.

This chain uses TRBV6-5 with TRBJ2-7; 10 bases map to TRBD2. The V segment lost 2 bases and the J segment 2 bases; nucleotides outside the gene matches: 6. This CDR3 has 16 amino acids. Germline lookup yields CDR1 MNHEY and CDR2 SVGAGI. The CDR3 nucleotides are TGTGCCAGCAGTTACGGCCTAGCGGGGGACCCCTACGAGCAGTACTTC. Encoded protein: CASSYGLAGDPYEQYF.

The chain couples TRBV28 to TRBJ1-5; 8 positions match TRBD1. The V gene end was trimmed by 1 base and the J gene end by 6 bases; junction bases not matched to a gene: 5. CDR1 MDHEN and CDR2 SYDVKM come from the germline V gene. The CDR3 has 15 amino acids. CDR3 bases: TGTGCCAGCAGTTTATCGGCAGGGGGCGGTCAGCCCCAGCATTTT. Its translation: CASSLSAGGGQPQHF.

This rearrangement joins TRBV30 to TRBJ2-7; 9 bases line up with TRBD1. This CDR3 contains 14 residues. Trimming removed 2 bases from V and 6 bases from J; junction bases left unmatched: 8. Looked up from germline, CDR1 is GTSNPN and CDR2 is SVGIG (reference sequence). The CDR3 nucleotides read TGTGCCTGGAGTAAAAGGGACAGGGAAACCGAGCAGTACTTC. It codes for CAWSKRDRETEQYF.

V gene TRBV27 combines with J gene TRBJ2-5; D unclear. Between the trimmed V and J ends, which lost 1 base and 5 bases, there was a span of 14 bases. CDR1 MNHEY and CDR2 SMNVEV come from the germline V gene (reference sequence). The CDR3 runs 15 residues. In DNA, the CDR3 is TGTGCCAGCAGTTTATTGTTCGGTTCATGGGAGACCCAGTACTTC. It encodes CASSLLFGSWETQYF.

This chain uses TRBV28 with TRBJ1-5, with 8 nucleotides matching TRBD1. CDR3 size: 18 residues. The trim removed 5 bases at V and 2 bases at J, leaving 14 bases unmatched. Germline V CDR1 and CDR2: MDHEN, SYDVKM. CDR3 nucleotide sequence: TGTGCCAGCAGTGACCCGGGACAGGCGACGTATGGCAATCAGCCCCAGCATTTT. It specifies CASSDPGQATYGNQPQHF.

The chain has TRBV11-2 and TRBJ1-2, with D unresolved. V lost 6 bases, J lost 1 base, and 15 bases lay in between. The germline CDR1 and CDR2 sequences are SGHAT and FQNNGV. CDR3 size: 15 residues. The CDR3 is CASRKRADSNYGYTF. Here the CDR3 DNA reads TGTGCCAGCAGAAAAAGGGCAGATAGTAACTATGGCTACACCTTC.

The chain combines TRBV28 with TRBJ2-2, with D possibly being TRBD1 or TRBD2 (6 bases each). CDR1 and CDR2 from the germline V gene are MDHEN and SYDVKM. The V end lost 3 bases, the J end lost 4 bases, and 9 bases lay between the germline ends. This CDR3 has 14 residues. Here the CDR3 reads CASSLGGGTGELFF. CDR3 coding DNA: TGTGCCAGCAGTTTGGGGGGCGGCACCGGGGAGCTGTTTTTT.

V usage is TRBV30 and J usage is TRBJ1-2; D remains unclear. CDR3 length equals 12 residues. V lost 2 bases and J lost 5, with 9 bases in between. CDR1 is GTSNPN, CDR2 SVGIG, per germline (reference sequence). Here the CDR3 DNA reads TGTGCCTGGAGTCCAGACGTATATGGCTACACCTTC. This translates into CAWSPDVYGYTF.

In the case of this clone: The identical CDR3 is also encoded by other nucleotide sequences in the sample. The CDR3 here is CASSRGQGDGYTF. CDR3 DNA: TGTGCCAGCAGCCGGGGACAGGGTGATGGCTACACCTTC. The chain is built from TRBV5-4 and TRBJ1-2, with 9 positions matching TRBD1. J was trimmed by 6 bases and V by 4 bases; bases with no gene match: 4. Per germline, CDR1 SGHNT and CDR2 YYREEE (reference sequence). CDR3 length: 13 amino acids. The full variable domain, in which reference TRBV5-4 and TRBJ1-2 provide the parts outside the CDR3, is ETGVTQSPTHLIKTRGQQVTLRCSSQSGHNTVSWYQQALGQGPQFIFQYYREEENGRGNFPPRFSGLQFPNYSSELNVNALELDDSALYLCASSRGQGDGYTFGSGTRLTVV.

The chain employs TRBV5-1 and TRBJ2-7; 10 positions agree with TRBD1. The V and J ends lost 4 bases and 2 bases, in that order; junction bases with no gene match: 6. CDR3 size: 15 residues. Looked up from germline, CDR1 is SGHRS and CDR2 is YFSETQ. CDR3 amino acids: CASSLGQGGTYEQYF. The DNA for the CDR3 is TGCGCCAGCAGCCTCGGACAGGGGGGAACCTACGAGCAGTACTTC.